Reported below is one T cell receptor (beta chain). This sample is part of a study of blood T cell repertoires in COVID-19. For the study at large: There were acute and convalescent COVID-19 samples, and they came from the United States, Italy and Spain. Sources were T cells, B-cell-depleted T cells, or PBMCs; the material itself was cDNA or gDNA.

Original data processing: Estimated nucleated cell counts came from reference gene primer amplification. Produced via immunoSEQ multiplex PCR; TCRdb's table is partial and in-frame only. From that table come the V and J calls and clone size; the DNA was used to work out D and trimming. The table includes around 370,000 clones, 85% to 90% detected once. Patients from Seattle were sampled longitudinally, starting during active infection. Germline V lookup: CDR1 MNHEY, CDR2 SVGAGI. Between the trimmed V and J ends, which lost 0 bases and 0 bases, there was a span of 10 bases. The CDR3 loop spans 16 amino acids.

Sequenced: peripheral blood. The chain is built from TRBV6-5 and TRBJ2-3; D call uncertain. The TCR comes from a woman in her forties or fifties with COVID-19, enrolled during active disease. The CDR3 DNA reads as TGTGCCAGCAGTTACTCTCCGGGTCTAAGCACAGATACGCAGTATTTT. Its translation: CASSYSPGLSTDTQYF.